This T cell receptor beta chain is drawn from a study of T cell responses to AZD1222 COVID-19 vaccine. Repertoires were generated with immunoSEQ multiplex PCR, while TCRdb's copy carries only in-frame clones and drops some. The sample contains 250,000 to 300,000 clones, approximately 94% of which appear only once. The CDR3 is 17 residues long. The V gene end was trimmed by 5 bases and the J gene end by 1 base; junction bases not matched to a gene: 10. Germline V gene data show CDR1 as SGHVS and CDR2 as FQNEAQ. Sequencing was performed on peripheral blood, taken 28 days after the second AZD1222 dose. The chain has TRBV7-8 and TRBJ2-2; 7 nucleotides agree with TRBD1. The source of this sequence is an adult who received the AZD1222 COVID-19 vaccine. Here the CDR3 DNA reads TGTGCCAGCAGCAGAGAGGGGGCGCGATGGAACACCGGGGAGCTGTTTTTT. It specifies CASSREGARWNTGELFF.